Below, 2 T cell receptor beta chains from the same sample are listed, as sequenced in a study of blood T cell repertoires in COVID-19. TCRdb keeps only in-frame clones here, not all; method: immunoSEQ multiplex PCR. The sample lists around 200,000 clones; 65% to 85% were seen once. Sequencing input: peripheral blood. All receptors derive from a man between 50 and 59 years old with active or convalescent COVID-19.

This clone occurred once. Additional DNA sequences in this sample encode the identical CDR3. The J gene is TRBJ2-7, the V gene TRBV9; TRBD1 matches at 10 bases. Germline V gene lookup returns CDR1 SGDLS and CDR2 YYNGEE. This CDR3 contains 14 residues. V shed 0 bases, J shed 5 bases, and the junction held 2 bases outside the gene matches. For the CDR3, the DNA is TGTGCCAGCAGCGTAGGAGGGACAGGGGACGAGCAGTACTTC. The encoded protein is CASSVGGTGDEQYF.

A few counts support this clone. The rearrangement joins TRBV5-1 to TRBJ2-1; the D gene is possibly TRBD2 (5 bases). Germline-derived CDR1 and CDR2 are SGHRS and YFSETQ. V shed 4 bases and J shed 0 bases, with 14 bases lying between them. The CDR3 runs to 16 residues. This chain's CDR3 is CASSLQDLGSYNEQFF. In DNA form, the CDR3 reads TGCGCCAGCAGCCTGCAGGACTTGGGCTCCTACAATGAGCAGTTCTTC.